Each of the 25 T cell receptor beta chains below was sequenced from the same sample in a study of beta chain features in type 1 diabetes. Reverse transcribing all isolated RNA meant expressed TCRB transcripts were sequenced. Sequenced by immunoSEQ multiplex PCR; TCRdb stores in-frame clones only, minus some. This sample yields 620,000 or so clones, of which roughly a sixth are seen a single time; under 0.095% belongs to the top ten. Sequencing was carried out using naive CD4+ T cells from blood. The receptor set was obtained from a man aged 18 to 35 in good health.

The sample holds a few counts of this clone. The CDR3 DNA reads TGCGCCAGCAGCTTGGAGGTGACAGCCTACGAGCAGTACTTC. Amino acids: CASSLEVTAYEQYF. The chain links TRBV5-1 to TRBJ2-7, with D maybe TRBD1 (5 bases). V lost 0 bases and J 2 bases, leaving 9 bases between the germline ends. CDR3 size: 14 residues. CDR1 and CDR2 (germline): SGHRS, YFSETQ.

This clone has only a few counts. V gene TRBV5-5 combines with J gene TRBJ2-3, with 7 bases lining up with TRBD1. The CDR3 length is 15 residues. V lost 1 base to trimming and J lost 1 base; unmatched junction nucleotides: 3. CDR1 SGHKS and CDR2 YYEKEE come from the germline V gene (reference sequence). The CDR3 DNA sequence: TGTGCCAGCAGCTTGAGAGACAGGGGCACAGATACGCAGTATTTT. Translated: CASSLRDRGTDTQYF.

This clone was seen a handful of times. This sequence joins TRBV10-3 and TRBJ2-1; 9 bases map to TRBD2. The V gene end was trimmed by 7 bases and the J gene end by 6 bases; junction bases not matched to a gene: 13. Germline assignment: CDR1 ENHRY and CDR2 SYGVKD. This CDR3 is 16 amino acids long. This CDR3 reads CAITSTSGLGGNEQFF. Here the CDR3 DNA reads TGTGCCATCACCAGTACTAGCGGGCTGGGGGGCAATGAGCAGTTCTTC.

This chain uses TRBV21-1 with TRBJ2-7. TRBV21-1 is annotated as a pseudogene. The CDR3 extends over 14 amino acids. The CDR3 DNA reads as TGTGCCAGCGAAACAGCGCTCTTCTTCTACGAGCAGTACTTC. Translation: CASETALFFYEQYF.

The rearrangement uses TRBV10-3 and TRBJ1-1, with TRBD1 as a possible D gene (5 bases). Trimming took 6 bases from V and 4 from J, leaving 18 bases between them. The germline CDR1 and CDR2 sequences are ENHRY and SYGVKD. This CDR3 is 15 amino acids long. The CDR3 spells CAISPFGGGGTEAFF. CDR3 DNA: TGTGCCATCAGCCCCTTCGGTGGGGGAGGCACTGAAGCTTTCTTT.

The V gene is TRBV7-2, the J gene TRBJ1-4; D perhaps matches TRBD1 (5 bases). V gave up 2 bases and J gave up 8 bases, with 18 bases separating them. Germline CDR1 reads SGHTA; CDR2 reads FQGNSA. The CDR3 extends over 16 amino acids. CDR3 sequence (DNA): TGTGCCAGCAGCTTACCCCCCACAGGCAGGGAGGAAAAACTGTTTTTT. This codes for CASSLPPTGREEKLFF.

The chain joins TRBV5-8 to TRBJ2-7; 7 nucleotides agree with TRBD1. Germline V gives CDR1 SGHTS, CDR2 YDEGEE. The CDR3 has 13 amino acids. With V trimmed by 4 bases and J by 3 bases, 4 bases remained unmatched. The DNA of the CDR3 is TGTGCCAGCAGCCACAGGGGACGCTACGAGCAGTACTTC. Translation gives CASSHRGRYEQYF.

This chain connects TRBV7-3 to TRBJ2-1; D is possibly TRBD2 (6 bases). V gave up 5 bases and J gave up 8 bases, with 13 bases separating them. Per the germline V gene, CDR1 is SGHTA and CDR2 is FQGTGA. The CDR3 runs to 13 residues. This CDR3 is CASSPTRRDEQFF. Here the CDR3 DNA reads TGTGCCAGCAGCCCGACTAGACGCGATGAGCAGTTCTTC. The variable domain in full, with the rest retrieved from reference TRBV7-3 and TRBJ2-1, is GAGVSQTPSNKVTEKGKYVELRCDPISGHTALYWYRQSLGQGPEFLIYFQGTGAADDSGLPNDRFFAVRPEGSVSTLKIQRTERGDSAVYLCASSPTRRDEQFFGPGTRLTVL.

V gene TRBV28 combines with J gene TRBJ2-7; a possible D gene is TRBD1 (5 bases). This CDR3 region has 12 residues. Germline-derived CDR1 and CDR2 are MDHEN and SYDVKM. V dropped 6 bases and J dropped 7 bases, with 13 bases sitting between them. Here the CDR3 reads CASRPPGYEQYF. The CDR3 DNA reads as TGTGCCAGCAGACCCCCAGGGTATGAGCAGTACTTC.

The V call is TRBV11-3, the J call TRBJ2-3; possibly TRBD2 for D (6 bases). V dropped 5 bases and J dropped 6 bases, with 12 bases sitting between them. The CDR3 length is 13 residues. The V gene's germline CDR1 is SGHNT and CDR2 YENEEA. CDR3: CASSAGRADTQYF. The CDR3 DNA is TGTGCCAGCAGCGCGGGGCGGGCTGATACGCAGTATTTT.

This clone occurred a few times. CDR3 residues: CASSQSRGTDTQYF. Here the CDR3 DNA reads TGTGCCAGCAGCCAAAGTCGGGGCACAGATACGCAGTATTTT. The genes are TRBV7-8 and TRBJ2-3; D gene ambiguous. Trimming stripped 5 bases from V and 1 base from J, with 10 bases between. The CDR3 spans 14 residues. In germline, CDR1 is SGHVS, CDR2 FQNEAQ.

V usage is TRBV4-3 and J usage is TRBJ2-2, with D uncertain. CDR1 and CDR2 (germline): LGHNA, YSLEER. CDR3 length equals 16 residues. V lost 4 bases to trimming and J lost 4 bases, with 16 bases between them. CDR3 residues: CASSLIDIPSTGELFF. The CDR3 DNA sequence: TGCGCCAGCAGCCTCATAGACATACCGAGCACCGGGGAGCTGTTTTTT.

This clone was observed a few times. The rearrangement links TRBV10-3 to TRBJ2-1; 12 nucleotides align to TRBD1. Germline values: CDR1 ENHRY, CDR2 SYGVKD. The CDR3 consists of 14 residues. Losses at the gene ends were 10 bases for V and 9 bases for J; bases not matched to a gene: 10. The CDR3 coding sequence is TGTGCCACGTCCCGGGACAGGGGGCCGGGTGAGCAGTTCTTC. It encodes CATSRDRGPGEQFF.

The chain couples TRBV7-9 to TRBJ1-6, with 7 bases aligning to TRBD1. The CDR3 has 13 amino acids. Losses at the gene ends were 5 bases for V and 7 bases for J; bases not matched to a gene: 2. Germline-derived CDR1 and CDR2 are SEHNR and FQNEAQ (reference sequence). The CDR3 DNA is TGTGCCAGCAGCGGGACAGAAAATTCACCCCTCCACTTT. As protein: CASSGTENSPLHF.

This clone was counted only a few times. The chain carries TRBV12-5 and TRBJ2-2; D may match TRBD1 or TRBD2 (5 bases each). Germline V gene lookup returns CDR1 LGHNT and CDR2 FRNRAP. V was pared by 4 bases and J by 2 bases, with 14 bases between. There are 16 residues in the CDR3. In DNA form, the CDR3 reads TGTGCTAGTGGTTCCCCCGGGACGGATAACACCGGGGAGCTGTTTTTT. This translates into CASGSPGTDNTGELFF. The full variable domain, with the rest looked up from reference TRBV12-5 and TRBJ2-2, is DARVTQTPRHKVTEMGQEVTMRCQPILGHNTVFWYRQTMMQGLELLAYFRNRAPLDDSGMPKDRFSAEMPDATLATLKIQPSEPRDSAVYFCASGSPGTDNTGELFFGEGSRLTVL.

This clone was seen more than once but under ten times. The chain joins TRBV10-3 to TRBJ2-7; the D is unclear. This CDR3 region has 11 residues. The germline V gene has CDR1 ENHRY and CDR2 SYGVKD. V lost 6 bases and J lost 2, with 5 bases in between. Here the CDR3 DNA reads TGTGCCATCAGGGCTACCTACGAGCAGTACTTC. This encodes CAIRATYEQYF.

Only a few counts were recorded for this clone. The chain combines TRBV20-1 with TRBJ2-7; D is unclear. This CDR3 is built from 10 residues. V lost 7 bases and J 0 bases, leaving 4 bases between the germline ends. The germline V gene encodes CDR1 DFQATT and CDR2 SNEGSKA (reference sequence). CDR3 nucleotides: TGCAGTGTCAACTCCTACGAGCAGTACTTC. This sequence encodes CSVNSYEQYF.

This sequence joins TRBV7-9 and TRBJ1-1; 10 nucleotides align to TRBD1. The V segment lost 4 bases and the J segment 4 bases; nucleotides outside the gene matches: 15. The CDR3 length is 18 residues. Germline assignment: CDR1 SEHNR and CDR2 FQNEAQ (reference sequence). CDR3 residues: CASSSPGRKGQGGTEAFF. CDR3 DNA: TGTGCCAGCAGCTCCCCCGGGAGAAAAGGACAGGGGGGCACTGAAGCTTTCTTT.

This chain uses TRBV4-1 with TRBJ2-7; D could derive from TRBD1 or TRBD2 (5 bases each). Germline V gives CDR1 MGHRA, CDR2 YSYEKL. The CDR3 sequence is 15 residues long. Trimming cost V 4 bases and J 0 bases, with 13 bases left between them. The CDR3 region has the DNA TGCGCCAGCAGCCTTCCCGGGACCGCCTCCTACGAGCAGTACTTC. Its protein is CASSLPGTASYEQYF.

V is TRBV21-1 and J is TRBJ2-7; TRBD1 was called by the table and not checked on the DNA. TRBV21-1 is tagged as a pseudogene. The CDR3 runs to 15 residues. CDR3 DNA: TGTGCCAGCAGCAAAGAGGGGACAGGGTGCTACGAGCAGTACTTC. As protein: CASSKEGTGCYEQYF.

This clone has more than one count but fewer than ten. Other DNA sequences in this sample translate to the same CDR3. The V and J genes are TRBV29-1 and TRBJ1-2; perhaps TRBD1 as D (6 bases). Trimming shortened V by 3 bases and J by 4 bases, and 9 bases separated the two germline ends. This CDR3 spans 12 amino acids. CDR1 is SQVTM and CDR2 is ANQGSEA in the germline V gene. The CDR3: CSVDRGGYGYTF. The CDR3 DNA follows: TGCAGCGTTGACAGGGGAGGCTATGGCTACACCTTC.

This clone came up a few times. The chain is built from TRBV28 and TRBJ2-6; TRBD1 matches at 12 bases. Germline CDR1 MDHEN, CDR2 SYDVKM. Germline trimming cut 11 bases from V and 3 bases from J; bases unmatched to any gene: 5. The CDR3 has 15 amino acids. The CDR3 protein is CALGTGGIGANVLTF. In DNA form, the CDR3 reads TGTGCCCTGGGGACAGGGGGCATTGGGGCCAACGTCCTGACTTTC.

J is TRBJ1-2 and V is TRBV29-1; 7 nucleotides match TRBD1. Germline CDR1 and CDR2: SQVTM and ANQGSEA. This CDR3 has 15 amino acids. Germline trimming cut 4 bases from V and 0 bases from J; bases unmatched to any gene: 8. The CDR3 region has the DNA TGCAGCGTTGCAACGACAGGGAGTCCTAACTATGGCTACACCTTC. It encodes CSVATTGSPNYGYTF.

This clone has only a few counts. The V call is TRBV9, the J call TRBJ1-1; D is ambiguous. CDR3 size: 12 residues. Looked up from germline, CDR1 is SGDLS and CDR2 is YYNGEE. V shed 2 bases and J shed 6 bases, with 8 bases lying between them. CDR3 DNA: TGTGCCAGCAGCGTGGGGTCCGCTGAAGCTTTCTTT. Protein: CASSVGSAEAFF.

This clone appeared a few times. The rearrangement joins TRBV5-1 to TRBJ2-2; D is uncertain. CDR1 is SGHRS, CDR2 YFSETQ, per germline. The CDR3 is 13 residues long. Trimming removed 4 bases at V and 5 bases at J, with 9 bases between. The CDR3 region is CASSPITTGELFF. CDR3 in DNA: TGCGCCAGCAGCCCTATCACGACCGGGGAGCTGTTTTTT.